This T cell receptor beta chain appears in the sequencing data of a study of blood T cell repertoires in COVID-19. Study details: Samples came from the United States, Italy and Spain, spanning acute and convalescent COVID-19. PBMCs, B-cell-depleted T cells, or T cells provided the cDNA or gDNA that made up the material.

Original analysis: Reference gene primer amplification gave estimated nucleated cell counts. TCRdb keeps only in-frame clones here, not all; method: immunoSEQ multiplex PCR. V, J and clone size derive from that table, while D and trimming were established from the DNA sequence. The sample yields some 120,000 clones, around 64% seen once. The sequence was collected from a human donor with acute or convalescent COVID-19. The donor label of this sample is uncertain. The specimen sequenced was peripheral blood.

The CDR3 region is CASSPPAGSRTEAFF. CDR3 DNA: TGTGCCAGCTCACCACCCGCCGGGTCAAGGACTGAAGCTTTCTTT. The chain couples TRBV18 to TRBJ1-1; no clear D. Germline-derived CDR1 and CDR2 are KGHSH and LQKENI. The CDR3 is made up of 15 amino acids. The ends were cut back, 0 bases at V and 5 bases at J, with 13 bases in the middle.